The 27 T cell receptor beta chains below all came from one sample that was sequenced in a study of T cells in women clearing cervical HPV infection. Sequencing was performed with immunoSEQ multiplex PCR; in TCRdb, only in-frame clones are kept and a portion is missing. This sample lists 30,000 or so clones; its ten largest clones have around 6.8%. The sample comprised blood buffy coat. The receptors derive from a woman aged 18-70 years with a cervical HPV16 infection that either progressed to CIN3+ or cleared (not recorded which).

Regarding this clone: The sequence runs out 3 residues before the end of the CDR3; the remainder is reconstructed from the germline J gene. This chain joins TRBV7-2 and TRBJ2-7; 7 bases fit TRBD2. CDR1 is SGHTA, CDR2 FQGNSA, per germline. The CDR3 extends over 15 amino acids. The ends lost 1 base at V and 0 bases at J; junction bases unmatched: 3. CDR3 amino acids: CASSLGGGISYEQYF. The part of the CDR3 DNA that was read is TGTGCCAGCAGCTTAGGGGGGGGGATCTCCTACGAG.

Details on this clone: Sequencing ends 3 residues short of the CDR3 end; the germline J gene provides the rest. The V gene is TRBV29-1, the J gene TRBJ1-1; 7 bases match TRBD1. This CDR3 has 14 amino acids. The junction had 7 bases not matched to a gene; V was cut back by 5 bases and J by 1 base. Germline CDR1 is SQVTM and CDR2 is ANQGSEA. The CDR3 spells CSVTDRTKNTEAFF. The sequenced CDR3 bases are TGCAGCGTTACGGACAGGACAAAGAACACTGAA.

Concerning this clone: Read coverage stops 3 residues before the CDR3 terminus; the germline J gene supplies the remainder. The J gene is TRBJ2-7, the V gene TRBV6-2 or TRBV6-3, with TRBD2 identical over 10 bases. Losses at the gene ends were 2 bases for V and 0 bases for J; bases not matched to a gene: 4. The CDR3 runs to 16 residues. Looked up from germline, CDR1 is MNHEY and CDR2 is SVGEGT. The sequenced part of the CDR3 DNA is TGTGCCAGCAGTTACCCACTAGCGGGGTTCTCCTACGAG. Encoded protein: CASSYPLAGFSYE. The complete CDR3 protein is CASSYPLAGFSYEQYF.

With regard to this clone: The read terminates 3 residues ahead of where the CDR3 ends, so the germline J gene completes it. V and J are TRBV19 and TRBJ1-1; 9 bases fit TRBD1. V lost 5 bases, J lost 6 bases, and 13 bases stayed unmatched. Germline CDR1 reads LNHDA; CDR2 reads SQIVND (reference sequence). The CDR3 is 16 residues long. CDR3 bases read: TGTGCCAGTAGTCTTTCGGCGGGACAGGGAAGACCTGAA. It codes for CASSLSAGQGRPE. The whole CDR3 reads CASSLSAGQGRPEAFF. Based on the CDR3 plus reference TRBV19 and TRBJ1-1, the full variable domain is DGGITQSPKYLFRKEGQNVTLSCEQNLNHDAMYWYRQDPGQGLRLIYYSQIVNDFQKGDIAEGYSVSREKKESFPLTVTSAQKNPTAFYLCASSLSAGQGRPEAFFGQGTRLTVV.

As to this clone: From the germline J gene comes the end of the CDR3, since the read stops 3 residues before it. The rearrangement links TRBV19 to TRBJ1-2, with 9 nucleotides matching TRBD1. Germline V CDR1 and CDR2: LNHDA, SQIVND (reference sequence). This CDR3 is built from 14 residues. The junction had 9 bases not matched to a gene; V was cut back by 6 bases and J by 7 bases. The CDR3 bases that were read are TGTGCCAGTAGACCAACAGGGGGCCCGCGTGGC. Protein product: CASRPTGGPRG. The entire CDR3 sequence reads CASRPTGGPRGYTF. The complete variable domain, with remaining parts taken from reference TRBV19 and TRBJ1-2, reads DGGITQSPKYLFRKEGQNVTLSCEQNLNHDAMYWYRQDPGQGLRLIYYSQIVNDFQKGDIAEGYSVSREKKESFPLTVTSAQKNPTAFYLCASRPTGGPRGYTFGSGTRLTVV.

Note on this clone: Read sequence stops 3 residues before the CDR3 end, and the germline J gene provides the missing end. The V and J genes are TRBV20-1 and TRBJ1-2; 9 positions match TRBD1. The CDR3 covers 14 residues. With 5 bases clipped from V and 6 bases from J, the junction kept 10 bases outside the gene matches. Germline lookup yields CDR1 DFQATT and CDR2 SNEGSKA (reference sequence). The CDR3 protein is CSAGTGGAGNGYTF. Incomplete CDR3 DNA: TGCAGTGCTGGCACAGGGGGCGCAGGAAATGGC.

About this clone itself: With the read ending 3 residues before the CDR3 end, the germline J gene is used to fill in that end. The genes are TRBV19 and TRBJ2-1, with 9 bases that match TRBD1. The germline gives CDR1 LNHDA, CDR2 SQIVND (reference sequence). This CDR3 spans 17 amino acids. V lost 4 bases, J lost 1 base, and 8 bases stayed unmatched. The sequenced CDR3 bases are TGTGCCAGTAGTAAGTCTGTTGGGACAGGGTCCTACAATGAG. Its protein is CASSKSVGTGSYNE. The whole CDR3 sequence reads CASSKSVGTGSYNEQFF.

On this clone itself: The sequence runs out 3 residues before the end of the CDR3; the remainder is reconstructed from the germline J gene. This chain connects TRBV4-1 to TRBJ2-4; no firm D call. The CDR3 is made up of 17 amino acids. Germline V gene data show CDR1 as MGHRA and CDR2 as YSYEKL. The CDR3 reads CASSQVRRSYSNQPQYF. The DNA read from the CDR3 is TGCGCCAGCAGCCAGGTCAGACGGTCCTATAGCAATCAGCCT.

Worth noting for this clone: The read comes to an end 3 residues before the CDR3 does, leaving the germline J gene to fill in the end. The chain recombines TRBV7-8 with TRBJ1-1; tentatively, D is TRBD1 (6 bases). CDR3 length equals 14 residues. V was shortened by 2 bases and J by 6 bases, with 13 bases between the two germline ends. Per the germline V gene, CDR1 is SGHVS and CDR2 is FQNEAQ. CDR3 DNA (partial): TGTGCCAGCAGCTTACAGGGGTTATGGGCTGAA. Translating gives CASSLQGLWAE. The full CDR3 is CASSLQGLWAEAFF.

With respect to this clone: The CDR3 goes on 3 residues after the read ends, and that part is filled in from the germline J gene. This chain connects TRBV5-4 to TRBJ2-2, with TRBD1 matching 8 bases. The CDR3 length is 14 residues. Germline CDR1 reads SGHNT; CDR2 reads YYREEE (reference sequence). J gave up 7 bases and V 6 bases, and 8 bases lay outside the gene matches. CDR3 amino acids: CASTEDRVIGELFF. The CDR3 DNA, read in part, is TGTGCCAGCACCGAGGACAGGGTTATCGGGGAG.

With regard to this clone: The read terminates 3 residues ahead of where the CDR3 ends, so the germline J gene completes it. The gene calls are TRBV29-1 and TRBJ2-3; TRBD2 is a possible D gene (6 bases). The germline V and J ends were trimmed by 1 base and 2 bases, with 19 bases remaining between them. The CDR3 runs 17 residues. Germline-derived CDR1 and CDR2 are SQVTM and ANQGSEA. CDR3 amino acids: CSVEGPSVTAYTDTQYF. The sequenced part of the CDR3 DNA is TGCAGCGTTGAAGGGCCTAGCGTGACCGCTTACACAGATACG.

Remarks on this clone: One end of the junction fails to match germline, which may point to a read error. Read sequence stops 3 residues before the CDR3 end, and the germline J gene provides the missing end. The same CDR3 also results from other DNA sequences found in this sample. The V and J genes are TRBV30 and TRBJ1-3; D might be TRBD1 (5 bases). The CDR3 contains 15 residues. CDR1 is GTSNPN, CDR2 SVGIG, per germline (reference sequence). The sequenced part of the CDR3 DNA is TGTGCCTGGAGTGTACGGGGGTACTCTGGAAACACA. This translates into CAWSVRGYSGNT. The full CDR3 is CAWSVRGYSGNTIYF. The full variable domain, with the rest looked up from reference TRBV30 and TRBJ1-3, is SQTIHQWPATLVQPVGSPLSLECTVEGTSNPNLYWYRQAAGRGLQLLFYSVGIGQISSEVPQNLSASRPQDRQFILSSKKLLLSDSGFYLCAWSVRGYSGNTIYFGEGSWLTVV.

CDR3 sequence: CASSRLAGLSLTDTQYF. The CDR3 DNA, read in part, is TGTGCCAGTAGTCGACTAGCGGGATTAAGTTTAACAGATACG. The rearrangement joins TRBV19 to TRBJ2-3, with 11 bases identical to TRBD2. The read ends 3 residues shy of where the CDR3 ends; the end is completed using the germline J gene. V lost 5 bases and J lost 3; bases outside the gene matches: 10. Germline lookup yields CDR1 LNHDA and CDR2 SQIVND (reference sequence). This CDR3 spans 17 amino acids.

About this clone: The read falls 3 residues short of the CDR3 end, and the missing part is taken from the germline J gene. V gene TRBV19 combines with J gene TRBJ2-1; a possible D gene is TRBD2 (5 bases). The germline CDR1 and CDR2 sequences are LNHDA and SQIVND (reference sequence). The CDR3 is 14 residues long. V shed 5 bases and J shed 9 bases, with 17 bases lying between them. The CDR3: CASSSQWVEGEQFF. The sequenced CDR3 bases are TGTGCCAGTAGTTCACAATGGGTAGAGGGTGAG.

As for this clone: Read data end 3 residues before the CDR3 end; the end is taken from the germline J gene. Other DNA sequences of this sample code for an identical CDR3. The chain joins TRBV10-1 to TRBJ1-3; unclear D gene. Trimming cost V 8 bases and J 0 bases, with 11 bases left between them. CDR1 is WNHNN and CDR2 is SYGVQD in the germline V gene (reference sequence). This CDR3 is built from 14 residues. The sequenced CDR3 bases are TGCGCCAGCTCGACGGGTCACTCTGGAAACACC. Translating gives CASSTGHSGNT. The whole CDR3 region reads CASSTGHSGNTIYF.

About this clone itself: The CDR3 goes on 3 residues after the read ends, and that part is filled in from the germline J gene. This rearrangement joins TRBV29-1 to TRBJ2-2; tentative D call: TRBD1 (6 bases). This CDR3 spans 14 amino acids. Germline V lookup: CDR1 SQVTM, CDR2 ANQGSEA. Trimming cost V 4 bases and J 0 bases, with 9 bases left between them. CDR3 DNA (partial): TGCAGCGTTGCCAGGACAGCGAACACCGGGGAG. Translating gives CSVARTANTGE. In full, the CDR3 is CSVARTANTGELFF.

To note about this clone: The read is 3 residues too short to cover the CDR3 end, so that end is filled in from the germline J gene. The rearrangement links TRBV2 to TRBJ2-1; the match to TRBD1 covers 9 bases. The CDR3 has 16 amino acids. The trim removed 10 bases at V and 8 bases at J, leaving 18 bases unmatched. The germline CDR1 and CDR2 sequences are SNHLY and FYNNEI. CDR3 sequence: CATTTTSGQGSYEQFF. Partial CDR3 DNA: TGTGCCACCACAACAACGTCGGGACAGGGTTCTTATGAG.

Details on this clone: The read ends 3 residues before the CDR3 terminus; that terminus is restored from the germline J gene. The gene calls are TRBV2 and TRBJ1-6, with D perhaps TRBD1 (6 bases). The germline V gene has CDR1 SNHLY and CDR2 FYNNEI. V was cut by 7 bases and J by 9 bases, with 10 bases left in between. The CDR3 has 12 amino acids. CDR3 sequence: CASTGGTSPLHF. Partial CDR3 DNA: TGTGCCAGCACGGGGGGCACTTCACCC. The variable domain in full, with the rest retrieved from reference TRBV2 and TRBJ1-6, is EPEVTQTPSHQVTQMGQEVILRCVPISNHLYFYWYRQILGQKVEFLVSFYNNEISEKSEIFDDQFSVERPDGSNFTLKIRSTKLEDSAMYFCASTGGTSPLHFGNGTRLTVT.

Remarks on this clone: Germline is not matched at one junction end, which may reflect a read error. The read ends 3 residues early relative to the CDR3; the germline J gene fills the gap. This sample includes further DNA sequences coding for the same CDR3. V gene TRBV6-1 combines with J gene TRBJ1-3; 11 bases line up with TRBD1. Germline values: CDR1 MNHNS, CDR2 SASEGT. This CDR3 is built from 16 residues. The DNA read from the CDR3 is TGTGCCAGCAGTGAACACGGACAGGGGGCTGGAAACACA. This translates into CASSEHGQGAGNT. The whole CDR3 sequence reads CASSEHGQGAGNTIYF.

To note about this clone: Read data end 3 residues before the CDR3 end; the end is taken from the germline J gene. The chain combines TRBV19 with TRBJ2-6, with 8 bases aligning to TRBD1. Germline V gene data show CDR1 as LNHDA and CDR2 as SQIVND (reference sequence). V trimming: 3 bases; J trimming: 0 bases; junction bases outside the gene matches: 16. The CDR3 has 21 amino acids. The chain's CDR3 is CASSILNAGVRGRSGANVLTF. CDR3 DNA (partial): TGTGCCAGTAGTATCCTAAACGCAGGGGTCAGGGGGCGCTCTGGGGCCAACGTC.

Turning to this clone: The read stops 3 residues short of the end of the CDR3; the missing end is completed from the germline J gene. This sequence joins TRBV20-1 and TRBJ2-2, with TRBD1 matching over 8 bases. Germline assignment: CDR1 DFQATT and CDR2 SNEGSKA (reference sequence). V was clipped by 6 bases and J by 1 base; unmatched bases: 10. The CDR3 consists of 16 residues. CDR3 bases read: TGCAGTGCCCCAGGAGCGGACAGGGAGAACACCGGGGAG. Translating it yields CSAPGADRENTGE. The entire CDR3 protein is CSAPGADRENTGELFF.

On this clone itself: The DNA ends 3 residues before the CDR3 does, and the rest of the CDR3 is filled in from the germline J gene. This rearrangement joins TRBV19 to TRBJ2-5; no definite D call. V lost 5 bases to trimming and J lost 2 bases, with 18 bases between them. The CDR3 covers 16 residues. The germline CDR1 and CDR2 sequences are LNHDA and SQIVND (reference sequence). CDR3 in amino acids: CASSLVPTTQQETQYF. CDR3 bases read: TGTGCCAGTAGTTTAGTTCCCACCACTCAACAAGAGACC.

Worth noting for this clone: With the read ending 3 residues before the CDR3 end, the germline J gene is used to fill in that end. The J gene is TRBJ2-5, the V gene TRBV5-1; 11 nucleotides match TRBD2. Germline V gene data show CDR1 as SGHRS and CDR2 as YFSETQ. There are 18 residues in the CDR3. Trimming at V came to 0 bases and at J to 4 bases, leaving 11 bases not matched to a gene. The CDR3 protein is CASSLALAGGQYGETQYF. The CDR3 bases that were read are TGCGCCAGCAGCTTGGCGCTAGCGGGAGGACAGTATGGAGAGACC.

In regard to this clone: The read ends 3 residues before the CDR3 terminus; that terminus is restored from the germline J gene. The chain recombines TRBV19 with TRBJ1-5; 10 positions agree with TRBD1. Germline V lookup: CDR1 LNHDA, CDR2 SQIVND (reference sequence). With 7 bases clipped from V and 1 base from J, the junction kept 7 bases outside the gene matches. The CDR3 covers 16 residues. The CDR3 bases that were read are TGTGCCAGTACTACGAGGACAGGGGGGAGCAATCAGCCC. Its translation: CASTTRTGGSNQP. The full CDR3 reads CASTTRTGGSNQPQHF.

Comments on this clone: The sequence runs out 3 residues before the end of the CDR3; the remainder is reconstructed from the germline J gene. The chain joins TRBV7-9 to TRBJ1-2; D might be TRBD1 (5 bases). The CDR3 sequence is 15 residues long. Trimming pared 4 bases from V and 4 bases from J, leaving 16 bases between. Germline V lookup: CDR1 SEHNR, CDR2 FQNEAQ (reference sequence). Partial CDR3 DNA: TGTGCCAGCAGCTCCCCATCGACAGCAACCTATGGC. This translates into CASSSPSTATYG. The full CDR3 reads CASSSPSTATYGYTF.

Remarks on this clone: Read data end 3 residues before the CDR3 end; the end is taken from the germline J gene. The rearrangement uses TRBV7-9 and TRBJ2-7; the match to TRBD1 covers 7 bases. This CDR3 is built from 14 residues. The V and J ends lost 5 bases and 6 bases, in that order; junction bases with no gene match: 10. The V gene's germline CDR1 is SEHNR and CDR2 FQNEAQ (reference sequence). The part of the CDR3 DNA that was read is TGTGCCAGCAGCCAGTCGGGACAGCGCCTCGAG. This sequence encodes CASSQSGQRLE. The full CDR3 is CASSQSGQRLEQYF.

The CDR3 is CASSLDPTTGYGYTF. The DNA read from the CDR3 is TGTGCCAGCAGCTTAGATCCAACCACAGGGTATGGC. The rearrangement links TRBV11-1 to TRBJ1-2; D might be TRBD1 (6 bases). Read sequence stops 3 residues before the CDR3 end, and the germline J gene provides the missing end. V lost 1 base and J 5 bases, leaving 14 bases between the germline ends. Per germline, CDR1 SGHAT and CDR2 FQDESV (reference sequence). The CDR3 consists of 15 residues.